Listed below are T cell receptor beta chains from one sample, sequenced in a study of T cell repertoires in cytomegalovirus infection. From the reads, TCRdb called clonotypes with MiXCR, one entry per CDR3 protein. The data hold around 430,000 distinct CDR3 sequences, with under 45% observed a single time. Antigen specificity for these receptors is unknown. The input for sequencing was cultured PBMCs, taken from culture after CMV antigen stimulation. These receptors all stem from a human donor in good health (CMV status not recorded). Some clones in this sample may be carry-over from other donors' samples. The CDR3 runs from the conserved cysteine through the conserved F or W. The order of the fields is J gene, D gene, clone size, V gene, CDR3 DNA, CDR3 protein. The D gene is left open where the match is weak. Some rows have no size entry. The others give once, few or many, or a class for an expanded clone.

TRBJ2-3,TRBD1,-,TRBV7-2,TGTGCCAGCAGCCTGAGGGGACAGGGAGGTAGAGATACGCAGTATTTT,CASSLRGQGGRDTQYF
TRBJ2-7,-,many,TRBV6-1,TGTGCCAGCAGTGAACTTCCGATTTGGTCCTACGAGCAGTACTTC,CASSELPIWSYEQYF
TRBJ2-2,TRBD2,-,TRBV12-3/TRBV12-4,TGTGCCAGCAGTTTGCGGCGGGGGGGCCTGACCGGGGAGCTGTTTTTT,CASSLRRGGLTGELFF
TRBJ2-7,-,-,TRBV12-5,TGTGCTAGTGGTTTGACGTCCGGCGAGCAGTACTTC,CASGLTSGEQYF
TRBJ2-7,-,-,TRBV4-1,TGCGCCAGCAGCCAAAGATCAGGTAACGAGCAGTACTTC,CASSQRSGNEQYF
TRBJ1-5,-,-,TRBV6-6,TGTGCCAGCAGTTACGGGGAGGCTCAGCCCCAGCATTTT,CASSYGEAQPQHF
TRBJ1-5,-,-,TRBV12-3/TRBV12-4,TGTGCCAGCGGAGGCGGGAGCAATCAGCCCCAGCATTTT,CASGGGSNQPQHF
TRBJ1-1,-,-,TRBV7-8,TGTGCCAGCAGCTTAGCGTCCAGGGAAACTGAAGCTTTCTTT,CASSLASRETEAFF
TRBJ2-4,TRBD1,-,TRBV6-5,TGTGCCAGCCGGACAGGGGGCCGGACCAAAAACATTCAGTACTTC,CASRTGGRTKNIQYF
TRBJ2-2,-,few,TRBV19,TGTGCCAGTATGAAGGGGGGTGCGAACACCGGGGAGCTGTTTTTT,CASMKGGANTGELFF
TRBJ1-1,-,-,TRBV6-2/TRBV6-3,TGTGCCAGCAGTTACGCCGGGGGTCGGTTTACTGAAGCTTTCTTT,CASSYAGGRFTEAFF
TRBJ2-7,TRBD2,-,TRBV7-9,TGTGCCAGCAGCTACAGACTCACTAGCGGGAGCAGGACCGAGCAGTACTTC,CASSYRLTSGSRTEQYF
TRBJ1-1,-,few,TRBV7-2,TGTGCCAGCAGCTCAAACCCCCCCCAAGCTTTCTTT,CASSSNPPQAFF
TRBJ2-7,TRBD1,-,TRBV7-6,TGTGCCAGCAGCTTAATGGGTCGGGACAGGGGTGATTCCACCTACGAGCAGTACTTC,CASSLMGRDRGDSTYEQYF
TRBJ1-1,-,-,TRBV25-1,TGTGCCAGCAGTGACCATTGGAACACTGAAGCTTTCTTT,CASSDHWNTEAFF
TRBJ2-6,TRBD2,-,TRBV5-1,TGCGCCAGCAGCATCGGGACTAGCGGGAGGGGTGGGGCCAACGTCCTGACTTTC,CASSIGTSGRGGANVLTF
TRBJ2-5,-,-,TRBV7-8,TGTGCCAGCAGCTTTGGACGGAGGGTTATGCAAGAGACCCAGTACTTC,CASSFGRRVMQETQYF
TRBJ2-1,-,few,TRBV6-2/TRBV6-3,TGTGCCACCCTGACGGGGGCTCGCGAGCAGTTCTTC,CATLTGAREQFF
TRBJ2-5,TRBD2,-,TRBV7-9,TGTGCCAGCAGCCAGAGCGGACTAGCGTTCCAAGAGACCCAGTACTTC,CASSQSGLAFQETQYF
TRBJ1-4,TRBD1,few,TRBV7-8,TGTGCCAGCAGCTACCCGAGGGACAGGGGGCGGTTTAATGAAAAACTGTTTTTT,CASSYPRDRGRFNEKLFF
TRBJ2-1,-,-,TRBV20-1,TGCAGTGCTAGAGATGTCCATGAGCAGTTCTTC,CSARDVHEQFF
TRBJ2-7,-,few,TRBV7-2,TGTGCCAGCAGCAATCAGCGTTCCTACGAGCAGTACTTC,CASSNQRSYEQYF
TRBJ2-1,TRBD1,-,TRBV7-8,TGTGCCAGCAGCCTATTAGGGACAGCGCTTTACAATGAGCAGTTCTTC,CASSLLGTALYNEQFF
TRBJ1-2,-,-,TRBV20-1,TGCAGTGCTCTTGACAGATCAAATGGCTACACCTTC,CSALDRSNGYTF
TRBJ2-1,-,-,TRBV12-3/TRBV12-4,TGTGCCAGCAGCTCCGGGACCAATGAGCAGTTCTTC,CASSSGTNEQFF
TRBJ1-5,-,-,TRBV20-1,TGCAGTGTGTTACGGGGCAGGGGAGGTTGGTTGGGGAGCAATCAGCCCCAGCATTTT,CSVLRGRGGWLGSNQPQHF
TRBJ2-1,TRBD2,-,TRBV19,TGTGCCAGTGCTAGCGGAGTATTACCCTACAATGAGCAGTTCTTC,CASASGVLPYNEQFF
TRBJ2-2,-,few,TRBV6-8,TGTGCCAGCAGTTACCCCGCAGGGTCGCGACACGCGAACACCGGGGAGCTGTTTTTT,CASSYPAGSRHANTGELFF
TRBJ2-7,TRBD2,-,TRBV7-9,TGTGCCAGCAGCTTAGCGACTAGCGGGAGAGTTGGCGGCGGGCAGTACTTC,CASSLATSGRVGGGQYF
TRBJ1-6,-,-,TRBV27,TGTGCCAGCAGTTTAGCGGACGGAGGGCCCGCACCCCTCCACTTT,CASSLADGGPAPLHF
TRBJ2-3,-,once,TRBV6-5,TGTGCCAGCATGCTTACCGGGACAATGGCTACGCAGTATTTT,CASMLTGTMATQYF
TRBJ2-3,-,few,TRBV2,TGTGCCAGCAGTGTGGGGCCAGATACGCAGTATTTT,CASSVGPDTQYF
TRBJ2-1,-,-,TRBV19,TGTGCCAGTAGAGATGAGGCCTACAATGAGCAGTTCTTC,CASRDEAYNEQFF
TRBJ1-2,-,-,TRBV7-2,TGTGCCAGCAGCTTAGCTATCGGAACTAACTATGGCTACACCTTC,CASSLAIGTNYGYTF
TRBJ2-1,TRBD1,-,TRBV6-6,TGTGCCAGCAGACTAACCGGGACAGGGGGCTGGTATGAGCAGTTCTTC,CASRLTGTGGWYEQFF
TRBJ2-1,TRBD2,-,TRBV20-1,TGCAGTGCTAGAGAAACTAGCGGGGGCCCCAATGAGCAGTTCTTC,CSARETSGGPNEQFF
TRBJ2-7,TRBD2,many,TRBV7-2,TGTGCCAGCAGCTTAGCTAGCGGGGCAAACTACGAGCAGTACTTC,CASSLASGANYEQYF
TRBJ2-1,-,-,TRBV6-1,TGTGCCAGCAAAAGGACCAGATTCCCCTACAATGAGCAGTTCTTC,CASKRTRFPYNEQFF
TRBJ2-7,-,once,TRBV5-4,TGTGCCAGCAGAGGTGGGGGCGAGCAGTACTTC,CASRGGGEQYF
TRBJ1-5,-,few,TRBV7-2,TGTGCCAGCAGCTTAGCAGAGGGTAGCAATCAGCCCCAGCATTTT,CASSLAEGSNQPQHF
TRBJ1-6,-,few,TRBV6-1,TGTGCCAGCAGTGAAGCGAGGGTGGCCCTCCACTTT,CASSEARVALHF